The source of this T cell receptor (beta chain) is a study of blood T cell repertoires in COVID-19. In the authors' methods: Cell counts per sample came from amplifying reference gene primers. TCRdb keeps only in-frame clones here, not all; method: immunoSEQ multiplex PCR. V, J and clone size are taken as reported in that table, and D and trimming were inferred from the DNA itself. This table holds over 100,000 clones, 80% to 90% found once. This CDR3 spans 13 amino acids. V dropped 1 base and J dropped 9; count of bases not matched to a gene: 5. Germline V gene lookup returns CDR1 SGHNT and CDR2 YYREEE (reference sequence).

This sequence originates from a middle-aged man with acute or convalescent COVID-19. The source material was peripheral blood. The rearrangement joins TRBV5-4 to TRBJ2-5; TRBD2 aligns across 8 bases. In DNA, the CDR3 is TGTGCCAGCAGCTTGTCGGGGGGGGAACCCCAGTACTTC. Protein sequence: CASSLSGGEPQYF.